A selection of T cell receptor beta chains follows, all from one sample in a study of T cell responses to AZD1222 COVID-19 vaccine. Assay: immunoSEQ multiplex PCR; the TCRdb copy retains only in-frame clones and omits some. The data hold 75,000 to 80,000 clones, with 75% to 90% observed a single time. Sequenced here: peripheral blood, sampled 28 days after the second AZD1222 dose. The origin of the receptors is an adult who received the AZD1222 COVID-19 vaccine. The CDR3 runs from the conserved cysteine through the conserved F or W. A D gene is named only where the DNA matches it firmly. Clone size is stated in some rows and not others, as once, few, many or a class when expanded.

j_gene: TRBJ1-2; d_gene: -; v_gene: TRBV27; abundance: -; CDR3aa: CASSLFGQGGYTF; CDR3nt: TGTGCCAGCAGTTTATTCGGGCAGGGTGGCTACACCTTC
j_gene: TRBJ2-3; d_gene: TRBD1; v_gene: TRBV5-1; abundance: -; CDR3aa: CASSPHGQGTDTQYF; CDR3nt: TGCGCCAGCAGCCCCCATGGACAGGGAACAGATACGCAGTATTTT
j_gene: TRBJ1-2; d_gene: -; v_gene: TRBV29-1; abundance: few; CDR3aa: CSVDLVGSNGYTF; CDR3nt: TGCAGCGTTGATTTGGTGGGGAGTAATGGCTACACCTTC
j_gene: TRBJ1-1; d_gene: -; v_gene: TRBV12-3/TRBV12-4; abundance: -; CDR3aa: CASSFPGAEAFF; CDR3nt: TGTGCCAGCAGTTTCCCAGGCGCTGAAGCTTTCTTT
j_gene: TRBJ1-1; d_gene: -; v_gene: TRBV5-1; abundance: -; CDR3aa: CASRPSREGHTEAFF; CDR3nt: TGCGCCAGCAGACCTAGTAGGGAGGGGCACACTGAAGCTTTCTTT
j_gene: TRBJ2-1; d_gene: TRBD2; v_gene: TRBV5-4; abundance: -; CDR3aa: CASSPGGGGYNEQFF; CDR3nt: TGTGCCAGCAGCCCGGGGGGGGGCGGTTACAATGAGCAGTTCTTC
j_gene: TRBJ1-1; d_gene: -; v_gene: TRBV6-2/TRBV6-3; abundance: -; CDR3aa: CASSRDRVNTEAFF; CDR3nt: TGTGCCAGCAGCCGGGACCGAGTAAACACTGAAGCTTTCTTT
j_gene: TRBJ1-3; d_gene: TRBD1; v_gene: TRBV7-9; abundance: -; CDR3aa: CASSPRGPSGNTIYF; CDR3nt: TGTGCCAGCAGCCCCAGGGGGCCCTCTGGAAACACCATATATTTT
j_gene: TRBJ2-7; d_gene: TRBD1; v_gene: TRBV5-4; abundance: -; CDR3aa: CASSWDRVVSSEQYF; CDR3nt: TGTGCCAGCAGCTGGGACAGGGTAGTAAGCTCCGAGCAGTACTTC
j_gene: TRBJ2-7; d_gene: TRBD2; v_gene: TRBV28; abundance: once; CDR3aa: CASSPGWRGTSISYEQYF; CDR3nt: TGTGCCAGCAGTCCCGGGTGGCGGGGGACTAGCATCTCCTACGAGCAGTACTTC
j_gene: TRBJ1-1; d_gene: TRBD1; v_gene: TRBV4-1; abundance: -; CDR3aa: CASSRPRDRDTEAFF; CDR3nt: TGCGCCAGCAGCCGACCTAGGGACAGAGACACTGAAGCTTTCTTT
j_gene: TRBJ1-5; d_gene: TRBD1; v_gene: TRBV5-1; abundance: -; CDR3aa: CASSPGTGNQPQHF; CDR3nt: TGCGCCAGCAGCCCCGGGACAGGTAATCAGCCCCAGCATTTT
j_gene: TRBJ2-1; d_gene: -; v_gene: TRBV6-4; abundance: -; CDR3aa: CASSYEPGHVDEQFF; CDR3nt: TGTGCCAGCAGCTATGAACCGGGACACGTGGATGAGCAGTTCTTC
j_gene: TRBJ1-6; d_gene: -; v_gene: TRBV28; abundance: -; CDR3aa: CASSSPGKNNSPLHF; CDR3nt: TGTGCCAGCAGTTCCCCGGGGAAGAATAATTCACCCCTCCACTTT
j_gene: TRBJ1-6; d_gene: TRBD1; v_gene: TRBV7-9; abundance: -; CDR3aa: CASSAGQTNSPLHF; CDR3nt: TGTGCCAGCAGCGCGGGACAGACAAATTCACCCCTCCACTTT
j_gene: TRBJ1-3; d_gene: -; v_gene: TRBV5-1; abundance: -; CDR3aa: CASIDTVGNTIYF; CDR3nt: TGCGCCAGCATTGACACAGTCGGAAACACCATATATTTT
j_gene: TRBJ2-5; d_gene: TRBD2; v_gene: TRBV7-3; abundance: -; CDR3aa: CASSPGVAGGQETQYF; CDR3nt: TGTGCCAGCAGCCCCGGGGTAGCGGGGGGCCAAGAGACCCAGTACTTC
j_gene: TRBJ2-7; d_gene: -; v_gene: TRBV19; abundance: -; CDR3aa: CASSPPGVSEQYF; CDR3nt: TGTGCCAGTAGTCCTCCGGGGGTCTCCGAGCAGTACTTC
j_gene: TRBJ1-1; d_gene: -; v_gene: TRBV4-3; abundance: once; CDR3aa: CASSPGPWDTEAFF; CDR3nt: TGCGCCAGCAGCCCGGGACCGTGGGACACTGAAGCTTTCTTT
j_gene: TRBJ1-3; d_gene: -; v_gene: TRBV19; abundance: few; CDR3aa: CASREGRTSGNTIYF; CDR3nt: TGTGCCAGTAGGGAAGGACGAACCTCTGGAAACACCATATATTTT
j_gene: TRBJ1-5; d_gene: TRBD1; v_gene: TRBV28; abundance: -; CDR3aa: CASIQRGTANSNQPQHF; CDR3nt: TGTGCCAGCATACAAAGGGGGACAGCGAATAGCAATCAGCCCCAGCATTTT
j_gene: TRBJ2-1; d_gene: -; v_gene: TRBV3-1/TRBV3-2; abundance: -; CDR3aa: CASSPQGSHEQFF; CDR3nt: TGTGCCAGCAGCCCACAGGGCTCCCATGAGCAGTTCTTC
j_gene: TRBJ2-7; d_gene: TRBD2; v_gene: TRBV9; abundance: -; CDR3aa: CASSVGTSGGISSYEQYF; CDR3nt: TGTGCCAGCAGCGTAGGTACTAGCGGGGGGATCAGCTCCTACGAGCAGTACTTC
j_gene: TRBJ1-1; d_gene: -; v_gene: TRBV18; abundance: few; CDR3aa: CASSPYDKNTEAFF; CDR3nt: TGTGCCAGCTCACCTTATGACAAGAACACTGAAGCTTTCTTT
j_gene: TRBJ1-5; d_gene: TRBD1; v_gene: TRBV6-6; abundance: -; CDR3aa: CASSPRTGSPMYSNQPQHF; CDR3nt: TGTGCCAGCAGTCCCCGGACAGGATCCCCGATGTATAGCAATCAGCCCCAGCATTTT
j_gene: TRBJ1-2; d_gene: -; v_gene: TRBV30; abundance: -; CDR3aa: CAWSVPTGHGYTF; CDR3nt: TGTGCCTGGAGTGTACCCACAGGGCATGGCTACACCTTC
j_gene: TRBJ2-7; d_gene: -; v_gene: TRBV7-2; abundance: -; CDR3aa: CASSLGGTLYEQYF; CDR3nt: TGTGCCAGCAGCCTCGGGGGAACCCTATACGAGCAGTACTTC